Listed below are T cell receptor beta chains from one sample, sequenced in a study of shared clonotypes between healthy human individuals. Generated by immunoSEQ multiplex PCR, the TCRdb table keeps only in-frame clones and is missing some. The repertoire includes millions of clones, roughly 94% of them detected once, and more than 0.1% sits in the top ten. What was sequenced was naive CD4+ T cells sorted from blood. The receptors originated from a man aged 18-30 years in good health. Both conserved end residues are part of each CDR3. The order of the fields is CDR3 protein, CDR3 DNA, V gene, D gene, J gene, clone size. A D gene is named only where the DNA matches it firmly. Where a row states a size, it is once, few, many or the class of an expanded clone; other rows omit it.

CDR3 protein: CASSLPGQGTVKTQYF
CDR3 DNA: TGCGCCAGCAGCTTGCCGGGACAGGGGACCGTGAAGACCCAGTACTTC
V gene: TRBV5-1
D gene: TRBD1
J gene: TRBJ2-5
clone size: NA

CDR3 protein: CASSEPRRRSSGGAGSYNEQFF
CDR3 DNA: TGTGCCAGCAGTGAACCGCGGAGGAGAAGCAGCGGGGGGGCCGGGTCCTACAATGAGCAGTTCTTC
V gene: TRBV2
D gene: TRBD2
J gene: TRBJ2-1
clone size: NA

CDR3 protein: CASSQDRTSTRSEQYF
CDR3 DNA: TGCGCCAGCAGCCAAGACCGGACTAGCACTCGGAGCGAGCAGTACTTC
V gene: TRBV4-1
D gene: TRBD2
J gene: TRBJ2-7
clone size: once

CDR3 protein: CASARDTTYEQYF
CDR3 DNA: TGTGCCAGCGCCCGGGACACAACCTACGAGCAGTACTTC
V gene: TRBV18
D gene: NA
J gene: TRBJ2-7
clone size: NA

CDR3 protein: CASSIDRREQYF
CDR3 DNA: TGTGCCAGTAGTATAGACCGCCGGGAGCAGTACTTC
V gene: TRBV19
D gene: NA
J gene: TRBJ2-7
clone size: NA

CDR3 protein: CASSLLQGRDTIYF
CDR3 DNA: TGTGCCAGCAGCTTATTGCAGGGGAGGGACACCATATATTTT
V gene: TRBV7-2
D gene: NA
J gene: TRBJ1-3
clone size: NA

CDR3 protein: CAISPGKGNQPQHF
CDR3 DNA: TGTGCCATCAGTCCGGGGAAAGGCAATCAGCCCCAGCATTTT
V gene: TRBV10-3
D gene: NA
J gene: TRBJ1-5
clone size: NA

CDR3 protein: CASRLPWGSYNEQFF
CDR3 DNA: TGTGCCAGCAGACTACCGTGGGGCTCCTACAATGAGCAGTTCTTC
V gene: TRBV7-2
D gene: NA
J gene: TRBJ2-1
clone size: NA

CDR3 protein: CAWSLTGGGNTIYF
CDR3 DNA: TGTGCCTGGAGTCTCACAGGGGGTGGAAACACCATATATTTT
V gene: TRBV30
D gene: TRBD1
J gene: TRBJ1-3
clone size: NA

CDR3 protein: CAWEARGETQYF
CDR3 DNA: TGTGCCTGGGAGGCCCGGGGGGAGACCCAGTACTTC
V gene: TRBV30
D gene: NA
J gene: TRBJ2-5
clone size: NA

CDR3 protein: CASSARVEGTQYF
CDR3 DNA: TGTGCCAGCAGCGCCCGGGTTGAGGGGACCCAGTACTTC
V gene: TRBV11-2
D gene: NA
J gene: TRBJ2-5
clone size: NA

CDR3 protein: CASSQTRRAYEQYF
CDR3 DNA: TGCGCCAGCAGCCAGACCCGGCGCGCCTACGAGCAGTACTTC
V gene: TRBV4-1
D gene: NA
J gene: TRBJ2-7
clone size: NA

CDR3 protein: CASSSPHRPNTEAFF
CDR3 DNA: TGTGCCAGCAGTTCCCCCCACAGGCCCAACACTGAAGCTTTCTTT
V gene: TRBV27
D gene: NA
J gene: TRBJ1-1
clone size: once

CDR3 protein: CAINPAGAETQYF
CDR3 DNA: TGTGCCATCAACCCAGCGGGGGCGGAGACCCAGTACTTC
V gene: TRBV6-1
D gene: TRBD2
J gene: TRBJ2-5
clone size: NA

CDR3 protein: CASQRAGFISSTDTQYF
CDR3 DNA: TGCGCCAGCCAGAGAGCGGGATTTATCTCTAGCACAGATACGCAGTATTTT
V gene: TRBV5-1
D gene: TRBD2
J gene: TRBJ2-3
clone size: NA

CDR3 protein: CASRMTGAYEQYF
CDR3 DNA: TGTGCCAGCAGGATGACAGGAGCCTACGAGCAGTACTTC
V gene: TRBV6-1
D gene: NA
J gene: TRBJ2-7
clone size: NA

CDR3 protein: CASSVQWNTEAFF
CDR3 DNA: TGTGCCAGCAGCGTACAGTGGAACACTGAAGCTTTCTTT
V gene: TRBV2
D gene: NA
J gene: TRBJ1-1
clone size: NA

CDR3 protein: CAISSAYEQYF
CDR3 DNA: TGTGCCATCAGTTCCGCCTACGAGCAGTACTTC
V gene: TRBV10-3
D gene: NA
J gene: TRBJ2-7
clone size: NA

CDR3 protein: CASSERAYEQYF
CDR3 DNA: TGCGCCAGCAGTGAAAGGGCCTACGAGCAGTACTTC
V gene: TRBV10-2
D gene: NA
J gene: TRBJ2-7
clone size: NA

CDR3 protein: CASLIGQDTVPYEQYF
CDR3 DNA: TGTGCCAGCTTGATCGGACAGGACACAGTCCCCTACGAGCAGTACTTC
V gene: TRBV6-4
D gene: TRBD1
J gene: TRBJ2-7
clone size: once

CDR3 protein: CASSFLSGREIEQYF
CDR3 DNA: TGTGCCAGCAGTTTTCTCAGCGGGAGGGAGATCGAGCAGTACTTC
V gene: TRBV7-8
D gene: TRBD2
J gene: TRBJ2-7
clone size: NA

CDR3 protein: CATEGTDLFWQFF
CDR3 DNA: TGTGCCACCGAAGGGACTGACTTGTTCTGGCAGTTCTTC
V gene: TRBV10-3
D gene: NA
J gene: TRBJ2-1
clone size: NA

CDR3 protein: CASSQEEAGHFNSPLHF
CDR3 DNA: TGTGCCAGCAGCCAAGAAGAGGCGGGACATTTTAATTCACCCCTCCACTTT
V gene: TRBV14
D gene: NA
J gene: TRBJ1-6
clone size: NA

CDR3 protein: CASSGRQGRGGNTIYF
CDR3 DNA: TGTGCCAGCAGTGGGAGACAGGGAAGGGGTGGAAACACCATATATTTT
V gene: TRBV6-1
D gene: TRBD1
J gene: TRBJ1-3
clone size: NA

CDR3 protein: CASSFDSVSSPLHF
CDR3 DNA: TGTGCCAGCAGCTTCGACAGTGTGAGTTCACCCCTCCACTTT
V gene: TRBV5-6
D gene: NA
J gene: TRBJ1-6
clone size: NA

CDR3 protein: CASSPTGTAGHEAFF
CDR3 DNA: TGCGCCAGCAGTCCTACCGGGACAGCTGGTCATGAAGCTTTCTTT
V gene: TRBV5-1
D gene: TRBD1
J gene: TRBJ1-1
clone size: NA

CDR3 protein: CASSLGQGYGYTF
CDR3 DNA: TGTGCCAGCAGTTTGGGGCAGGGATATGGCTACACCTTC
V gene: TRBV28
D gene: NA
J gene: TRBJ1-2
clone size: NA

CDR3 protein: CASSLAGAAEAFF
CDR3 DNA: TGTGCCAGCAGCTTAGCGGGAGCAGCTGAAGCTTTCTTT
V gene: TRBV7-6
D gene: NA
J gene: TRBJ1-1
clone size: NA

CDR3 protein: CASSQDFLGRDTQYF
CDR3 DNA: TGCGCCAGCAGCCAAGATTTTCTAGGTAGGGATACGCAGTATTTT
V gene: TRBV4-1
D gene: NA
J gene: TRBJ2-3
clone size: NA

CDR3 protein: CASSPGGANEKLFF
CDR3 DNA: TGCGCCAGCAGCCCAGGGGGAGCTAATGAAAAACTGTTTTTT
V gene: TRBV5-1
D gene: TRBD1
J gene: TRBJ1-4
clone size: NA

CDR3 protein: CASSPLSDSNQPQHF
CDR3 DNA: TGTGCCAGCAGCCCATTATCGGATAGCAATCAGCCCCAGCATTTT
V gene: TRBV7-6
D gene: NA
J gene: TRBJ1-5
clone size: NA

CDR3 protein: CATSVYGAAGELFF
CDR3 DNA: TGTGCCACCAGCGTTTACGGGGCGGCGGGGGAGCTGTTTTTT
V gene: TRBV15
D gene: NA
J gene: TRBJ2-2
clone size: NA

CDR3 protein: CASSTPGVTQETQYF
CDR3 DNA: TGCGCCAGCAGCACCCCCGGGGTGACCCAAGAGACCCAGTACTTC
V gene: TRBV4-1
D gene: NA
J gene: TRBJ2-5
clone size: NA

CDR3 protein: CASSPDRLFMNTEAFF
CDR3 DNA: TGTGCCAGCAGCCCGGACAGACTCTTCATGAACACTGAAGCTTTCTTT
V gene: TRBV7-9
D gene: NA
J gene: TRBJ1-1
clone size: once

CDR3 protein: CAISEGQGPYEQYF
CDR3 DNA: TGTGCCATCAGTGAGGGACAGGGTCCCTACGAGCAGTACTTC
V gene: TRBV10-3
D gene: TRBD1
J gene: TRBJ2-7
clone size: NA

CDR3 protein: CASNNRSSYEQYF
CDR3 DNA: TGTGCCAGCAATAACCGGAGCTCCTACGAGCAGTACTTC
V gene: TRBV5-4
D gene: NA
J gene: TRBJ2-7
clone size: NA

CDR3 protein: CASSLNQGVTEAFF
CDR3 DNA: TGCGCCAGCAGCTTGAATCAAGGTGTCACTGAAGCTTTCTTT
V gene: TRBV5-1
D gene: NA
J gene: TRBJ1-1
clone size: NA

CDR3 protein: CASNGQKNSYNSPLHF
CDR3 DNA: TGTGCCTCCAATGGCCAAAAGAACTCCTATAATTCACCCCTCCACTTT
V gene: TRBV30
D gene: NA
J gene: TRBJ1-6
clone size: NA

CDR3 protein: CASSPGRARYNEQFF
CDR3 DNA: TGTGCCAGCAGCCCCGGGAGGGCCAGGTACAATGAGCAGTTCTTC
V gene: TRBV11-3
D gene: TRBD2
J gene: TRBJ2-1
clone size: NA

CDR3 protein: CASSSYDRNTEAFF
CDR3 DNA: TGTGCCAGTAGTTCCTATGACAGGAACACTGAAGCTTTCTTT
V gene: TRBV19
D gene: NA
J gene: TRBJ1-1
clone size: few

CDR3 protein: CAISELTRPTGELFF
CDR3 DNA: TGTGCCATCAGTGAGCTGACTAGACCCACCGGGGAGCTGTTTTTT
V gene: TRBV10-3
D gene: NA
J gene: TRBJ2-2
clone size: NA